A selection of T cell receptor beta chains follows, all from one sample in a study of T-cell memory formation after mild COVID-19. From the 5' RACE reads, TCRdb called clonotypes with MiXCR, one entry per CDR3 protein. The repertoire holds just over 400,000 distinct CDR3 sequences, with under 25% as singletons. Sequencing was carried out using PBMCs or a T cell subset sorted from them (not recorded which). The receptors originated from an adult woman who had mild COVID-19 (a few samples of this study predate the infection). Cell type and time point are not known. Each CDR3 is given with its conserved first and last residue. The D gene is left open where the match is weak. Not all rows give a size; the values are once, few, many and, for expanded clones, a class.

>TRBJ2-7|-|TRBD1|TRBV19
TGTGCCAGTAGGGGGAGACAGGGGGTCTACGAGCAGTACTTC
CASRGRQGVYEQYF
>TRBJ2-2|few|-|TRBV27
TGTGCCAGCAGTTGGCAGGGGGAGGGATGGGCGACCGGGGAGCTGTTTTTT
CASSWQGEGWATGELFF
>TRBJ1-1|few|-|TRBV21-1
TGTGCCAGCAGCAAAGCGCGTCTAGGACATGAAGCTTTCTTT
CASSKARLGHEAFF
>TRBJ1-1|-|TRBD1|TRBV5-1
TGCGCCAGCAGCTTCGGGGGCAGGGGGCGAAGTGAAGCTTTCTTT
CASSFGGRGRSEAFF
>TRBJ2-1|few|TRBD2|TRBV12-3/TRBV12-4
TGTGCCAGCATCCAGGGGAGCGGGAGCTCCTACAATGAGCAGTTCTTC
CASIQGSGSSYNEQFF
>TRBJ1-3|few|-|TRBV2
TGTGCCAGCGGGGGAAACACCATATATTTT
CASGGNTIYF
>TRBJ2-7|-|TRBD1|TRBV20-1
TGCAGTGCTAGCTTCAGGGGGATGTACGAGCAGTACTTC
CSASFRGMYEQYF
>TRBJ2-1|-|-|TRBV12-3/TRBV12-4
TGTGCCAGCACACAACCTTCGACGGCCTACAATGAGCAGTTCTTC
CASTQPSTAYNEQFF
>TRBJ2-7|-|TRBD1|TRBV6-5
TGTGCCACCACGACAGGGGAGTACGAGCAGTACTTC
CATTTGEYEQYF
>TRBJ1-3|-|TRBD1|TRBV30
TGTGCCTGGAGTGTCCCAGGGGGCGCCTCTGGAAACACCATATATTTT
CAWSVPGGASGNTIYF
>TRBJ2-7|-|TRBD2|TRBV20-1
TGCAGTGCTCCTGCCACTAGCGGGAATTCGGACGAGCAGTACTTC
CSAPATSGNSDEQYF
>TRBJ2-1|few|-|TRBV6-2/TRBV6-3
TGTGCCAGCAGCCTCTCCTCGACGGCTTACTCCTACAATGAGCAGTTCTTC
CASSLSSTAYSYNEQFF
>TRBJ2-7|-|-|TRBV11-1
TGTGCCAGCAGCTTTATAGGGTCCTACGAGCAGTACTTC
CASSFIGSYEQYF
>TRBJ2-7|-|TRBD1|TRBV6-5
TGTGCCAGCAGTGGAGCCGGGACAGGGGTCCACGAGCAGTACTTC
CASSGAGTGVHEQYF
>TRBJ2-1|-|TRBD2|TRBV24-1
TGTGCCACCAGTGATTCTCTAGCGGGGGGCTCCTACAATGAGCAGTTCTTC
CATSDSLAGGSYNEQFF
>TRBJ2-2|-|TRBD1|TRBV4-3
TGCGCCAGCAGCCCGCCTCCCGGACAGGTTGATAGTGATAGCGGGGAGCTGTTTTTT
CASSPPPGQVDSDSGELFF
>TRBJ1-2|-|TRBD1|TRBV7-9
TGTGCCAGCAGACAGGGGATCAATGGCTACACCTTC
CASRQGINGYTF
>TRBJ2-7|few|-|TRBV7-2
TGTGCCAGCAGCTCAGCCGGGACATCTTTCTACGAGCAGTACTTC
CASSSAGTSFYEQYF
>TRBJ1-5|few|-|TRBV2
TGTGCCAGCAGTGGGAGGAATCAGCCCCAGCATTTT
CASSGRNQPQHF
>TRBJ2-1|few|-|TRBV7-9
TGTGCCAGCAGCTTAGTGGGGGGGCCCGACAATGAGCAGTTCTTC
CASSLVGGPDNEQFF
>TRBJ2-2|-|TRBD2|TRBV15
TGTGCCACCAGCAGAGATCGGGGACTAGCGGGGGGATACACCGGGGAGCTGTTTTTT
CATSRDRGLAGGYTGELFF
>TRBJ2-1|few|-|TRBV24-1
TGTGCCACCAGTGACCCGTCGACATCTTACAATGAGCAGTTCTTC
CATSDPSTSYNEQFF
>TRBJ2-3|-|TRBD2|TRBV7-7
TGTGCCAGCAGCTTAGCACTAGCGCCATTCGAGACGCAGTATTTT
CASSLALAPFETQYF
>TRBJ2-5|-|TRBD1|TRBV10-3
TGTGCCATCAGTGAGTCCTCCGCGACAGGGACGGAGACCCAGTACTTC
CAISESSATGTETQYF
>TRBJ1-2|-|-|TRBV29-1
TGCAGCGTTGAAGATATAGGAGCTAACTATGGCTACACCTTC
CSVEDIGANYGYTF
>TRBJ2-5|-|-|TRBV2
TGTGCCAGCAATCAGGAAGAGACCCAGTACTTC
CASNQEETQYF
>TRBJ2-5|-|-|TRBV20-1
TGCAGTGCTCCGCCAGGGTCCAAGGAGACCCAGTACTTC
CSAPPGSKETQYF
>TRBJ1-1|few|-|TRBV20-1
TGCAGTGCTAGAGGTAGAGAGGGGGAAAAGAGGGCTGAAGCTTTCTTT
CSARGREGEKRAEAFF
>TRBJ2-3|few|-|TRBV10-3
TGTGCCATCAGTGAGGGACTGTATACGCAGTATTTT
CAISEGLYTQYF
>TRBJ2-1|few|-|TRBV20-1
TGCAGTGGAATGGGGTATATAGATAGGGGGATGGGGAATGAGCAGTTCTTC
CSGMGYIDRGMGNEQFF
>TRBJ2-2|-|TRBD1|TRBV10-2
TGCGCCAGCACCCAGGGACAGCCAAACACCGGGGAGCTGTTTTTT
CASTQGQPNTGELFF
>TRBJ2-1|-|-|TRBV5-4
TGTGCCAGCAGCTTGTGGGCGGGGAACAATGAGCAGTTCTTC
CASSLWAGNNEQFF
>TRBJ2-7|-|TRBD2|TRBV12-3/TRBV12-4
TGTGCCAGCAGTTTCCCTCCGAGCGGGGCCCTCACCTACGAGCAGTACTTC
CASSFPPSGALTYEQYF
>TRBJ2-5|few|TRBD2|TRBV5-1
TGCGCCAGCAGCTTGAGGACTAGCGGGGAGGATAGAGCCCAGTACTTC
CASSLRTSGEDRAQYF
>TRBJ2-7|-|TRBD2|TRBV20-1
TGCAGTGTTAGGCTAGCGGGACGGTACGAGCAGTACTTC
CSVRLAGRYEQYF
>TRBJ2-1|-|-|TRBV27
TGTGCCAGCAGTTCCATAGGCCGACAGGTAGAGCATGAGCAGTTCTTC
CASSSIGRQVEHEQFF